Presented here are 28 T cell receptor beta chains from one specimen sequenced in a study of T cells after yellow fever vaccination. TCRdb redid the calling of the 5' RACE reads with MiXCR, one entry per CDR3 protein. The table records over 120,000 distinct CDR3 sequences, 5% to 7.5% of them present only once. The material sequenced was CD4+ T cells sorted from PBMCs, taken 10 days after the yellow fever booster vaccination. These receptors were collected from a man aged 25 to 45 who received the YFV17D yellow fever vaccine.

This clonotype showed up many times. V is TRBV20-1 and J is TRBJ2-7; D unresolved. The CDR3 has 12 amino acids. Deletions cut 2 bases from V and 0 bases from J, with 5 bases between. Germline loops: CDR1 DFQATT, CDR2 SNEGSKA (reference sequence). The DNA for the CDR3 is TGCAGTGCTAGATTTATCTCCTACGAGCAGTACTTC. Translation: CSARFISYEQYF.

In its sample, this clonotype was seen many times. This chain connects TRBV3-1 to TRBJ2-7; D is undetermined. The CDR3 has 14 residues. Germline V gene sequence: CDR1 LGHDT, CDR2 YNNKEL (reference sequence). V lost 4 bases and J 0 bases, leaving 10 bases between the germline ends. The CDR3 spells CASSRELGSYEQYF. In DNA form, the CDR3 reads TGTGCCAGCAGCCGAGAGTTGGGCTCCTACGAGCAGTACTTC.

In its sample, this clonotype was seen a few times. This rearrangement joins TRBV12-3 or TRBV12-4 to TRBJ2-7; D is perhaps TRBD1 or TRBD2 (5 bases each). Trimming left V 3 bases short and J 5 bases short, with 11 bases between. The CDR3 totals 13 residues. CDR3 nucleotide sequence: TGTGCCAGCAGTTTGGCCGGGGCCCACGAGCAGTACTTC. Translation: CASSLAGAHEQYF.

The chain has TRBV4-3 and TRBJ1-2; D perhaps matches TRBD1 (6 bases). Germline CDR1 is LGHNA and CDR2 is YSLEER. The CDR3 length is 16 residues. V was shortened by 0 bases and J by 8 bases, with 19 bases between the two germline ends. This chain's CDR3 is CASSQERGFLLGGYTF. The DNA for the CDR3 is TGCGCCAGCAGCCAAGAAAGGGGGTTCCTATTGGGGGGCTACACCTTC.

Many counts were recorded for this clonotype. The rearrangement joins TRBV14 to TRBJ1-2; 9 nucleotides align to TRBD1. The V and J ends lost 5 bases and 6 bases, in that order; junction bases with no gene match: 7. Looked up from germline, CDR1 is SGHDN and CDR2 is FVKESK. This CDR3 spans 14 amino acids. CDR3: CASSYTGGRDGYTF. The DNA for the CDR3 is TGTGCCAGCAGCTATACAGGGGGCCGGGATGGCTACACCTTC.

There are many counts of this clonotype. The chain's CDR3 is CASSFLDLSYEQYF. The CDR3 nucleotides are TGCGCCAGCAGCTTTTTGGATCTCTCCTACGAGCAGTACTTC. This chain joins TRBV5-1 and TRBJ2-7; the D is unclear. The CDR3 is made up of 14 amino acids. The ends were cut back, 2 bases at V and 0 bases at J, with 9 bases in the middle. Germline V gene lookup returns CDR1 SGHRS and CDR2 YFSETQ.

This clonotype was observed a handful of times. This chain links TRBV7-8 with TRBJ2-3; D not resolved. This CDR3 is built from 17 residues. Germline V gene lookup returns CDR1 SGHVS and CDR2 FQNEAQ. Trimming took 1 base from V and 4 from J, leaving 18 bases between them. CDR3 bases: TGTGCCAGCAGCTTAGATCCCAGCCTCGGTGCCTCAGATACGCAGTATTTT. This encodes CASSLDPSLGASDTQYF.

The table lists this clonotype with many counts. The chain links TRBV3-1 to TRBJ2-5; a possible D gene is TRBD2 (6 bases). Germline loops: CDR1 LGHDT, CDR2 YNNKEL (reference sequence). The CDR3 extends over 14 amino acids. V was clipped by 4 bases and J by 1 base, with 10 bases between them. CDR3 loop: CASSLTEGQETQYF. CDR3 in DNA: TGTGCCAGCAGCCTTACGGAGGGCCAAGAGACCCAGTACTTC.

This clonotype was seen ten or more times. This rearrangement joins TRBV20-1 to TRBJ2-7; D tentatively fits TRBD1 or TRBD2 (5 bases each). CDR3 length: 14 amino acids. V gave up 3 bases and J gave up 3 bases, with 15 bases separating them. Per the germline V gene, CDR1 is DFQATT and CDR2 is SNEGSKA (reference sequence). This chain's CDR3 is CSASSGTLNYEQYF. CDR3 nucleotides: TGCAGTGCTAGCTCCGGGACGTTAAACTACGAGCAGTACTTC.

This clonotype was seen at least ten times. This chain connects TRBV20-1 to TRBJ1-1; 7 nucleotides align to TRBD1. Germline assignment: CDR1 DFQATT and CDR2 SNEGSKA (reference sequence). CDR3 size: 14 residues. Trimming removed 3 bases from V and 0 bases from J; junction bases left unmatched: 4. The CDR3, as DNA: TGCAGTGCTAGTCGAACAGGGGTGAACACTGAAGCTTTCTTT. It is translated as CSASRTGVNTEAFF.

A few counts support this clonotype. CDR3 DNA: TGCGCCAGCGAGACTAGCCACTCGTCAAATGAGCAGTTCTTC. Residues: CASETSHSSNEQFF. This rearrangement joins TRBV5-1 to TRBJ2-1; TRBD2 agrees at 7 bases. Per germline, CDR1 SGHRS and CDR2 YFSETQ. The CDR3 contains 14 residues. V was pared by 7 bases and J by 7 bases, with 11 bases of the junction left unmatched.

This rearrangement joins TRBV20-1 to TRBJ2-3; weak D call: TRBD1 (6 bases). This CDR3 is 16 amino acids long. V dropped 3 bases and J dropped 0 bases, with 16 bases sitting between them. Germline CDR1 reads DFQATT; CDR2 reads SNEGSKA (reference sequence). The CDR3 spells CSASPQAGESTDTQYF. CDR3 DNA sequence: TGCAGTGCTAGCCCCCAAGCAGGGGAAAGCACAGATACGCAGTATTTT.

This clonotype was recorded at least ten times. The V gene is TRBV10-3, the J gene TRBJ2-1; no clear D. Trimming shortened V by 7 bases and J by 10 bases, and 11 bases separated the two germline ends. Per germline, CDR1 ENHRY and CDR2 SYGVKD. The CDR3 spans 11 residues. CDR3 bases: TGTGCCATCATGACCGGGTCAGAGCAGTTCTTC. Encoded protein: CAIMTGSEQFF.

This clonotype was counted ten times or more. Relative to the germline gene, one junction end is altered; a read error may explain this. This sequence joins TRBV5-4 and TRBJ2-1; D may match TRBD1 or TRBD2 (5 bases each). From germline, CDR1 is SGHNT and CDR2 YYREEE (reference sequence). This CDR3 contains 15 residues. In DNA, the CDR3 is TGCGCCAGCAGCTTGGGTGGGGGCTCCTACAATGAGCAGTTCTTC. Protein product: CASSLGGGSYNEQFF.

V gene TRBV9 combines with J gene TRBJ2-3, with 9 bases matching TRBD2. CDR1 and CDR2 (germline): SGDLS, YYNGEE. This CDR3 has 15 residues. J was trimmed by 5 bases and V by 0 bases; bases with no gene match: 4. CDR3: CASSVALAGVDTQYF. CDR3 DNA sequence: TGTGCCAGCAGCGTAGCTTTAGCGGGAGTAGATACGCAGTATTTT.

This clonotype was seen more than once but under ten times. The DNA for the CDR3 is TGTGCCAGCAGTGGGACAACAACTAATGAAAAACTGTTTTTT. Protein product: CASSGTTTNEKLFF. This chain uses TRBV12-3 or TRBV12-4 with TRBJ1-4; D possibly corresponds to TRBD1 (6 bases). The CDR3 is made up of 14 amino acids. The V end was cut by 5 bases, the J end by 0 bases, with 7 bases between.

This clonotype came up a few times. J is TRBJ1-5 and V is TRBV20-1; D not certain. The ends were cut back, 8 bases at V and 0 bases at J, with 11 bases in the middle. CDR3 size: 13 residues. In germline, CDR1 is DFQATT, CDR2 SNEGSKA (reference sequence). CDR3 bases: TGCAGTACCTTACCAGATAGCAATCAGCCCCAGCATTTT. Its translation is CSTLPDSNQPQHF.

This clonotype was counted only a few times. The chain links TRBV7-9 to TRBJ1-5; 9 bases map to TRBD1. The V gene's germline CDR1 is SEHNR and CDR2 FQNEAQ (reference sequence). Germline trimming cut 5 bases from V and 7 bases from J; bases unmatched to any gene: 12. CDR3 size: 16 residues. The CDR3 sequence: CASSAFTGGAGQPQHF. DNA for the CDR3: TGTGCCAGCAGCGCGTTCACAGGGGGCGCGGGGCAGCCCCAGCATTTT.

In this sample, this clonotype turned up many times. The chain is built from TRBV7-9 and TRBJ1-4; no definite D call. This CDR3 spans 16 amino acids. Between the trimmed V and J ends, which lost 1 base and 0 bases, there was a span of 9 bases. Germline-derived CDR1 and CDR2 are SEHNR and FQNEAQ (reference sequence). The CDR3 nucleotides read TGTGCCAGCAGCTTAGGGGCCGCGGCAACTAATGAAAAACTGTTTTTT. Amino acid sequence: CASSLGAAATNEKLFF.

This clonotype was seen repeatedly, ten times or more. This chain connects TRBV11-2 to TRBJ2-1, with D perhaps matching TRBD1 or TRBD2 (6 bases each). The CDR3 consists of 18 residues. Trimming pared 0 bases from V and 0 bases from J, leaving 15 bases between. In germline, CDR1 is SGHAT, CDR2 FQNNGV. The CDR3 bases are TGTGCCAGCAGCTTAGAAGTGTGGGGGGCTGGCTCCTACAATGAGCAGTTCTTC. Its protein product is CASSLEVWGAGSYNEQFF.

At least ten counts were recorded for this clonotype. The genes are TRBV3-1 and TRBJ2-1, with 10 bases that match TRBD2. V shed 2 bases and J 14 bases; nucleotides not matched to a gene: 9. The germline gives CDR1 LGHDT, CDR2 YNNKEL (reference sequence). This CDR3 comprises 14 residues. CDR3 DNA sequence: TGTGCCAGCAGCCAACTTCGGCTAGCGGGAGTAAAGTTCTTC. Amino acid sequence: CASSQLRLAGVKFF.

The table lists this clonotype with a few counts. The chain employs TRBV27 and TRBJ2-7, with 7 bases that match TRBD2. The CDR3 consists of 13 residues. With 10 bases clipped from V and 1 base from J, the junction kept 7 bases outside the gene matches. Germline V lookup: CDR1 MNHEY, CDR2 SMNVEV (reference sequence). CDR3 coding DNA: TGTGCCACTAGACTAGCCCTTTCCTACGAGCAGTACTTC. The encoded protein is CATRLALSYEQYF.

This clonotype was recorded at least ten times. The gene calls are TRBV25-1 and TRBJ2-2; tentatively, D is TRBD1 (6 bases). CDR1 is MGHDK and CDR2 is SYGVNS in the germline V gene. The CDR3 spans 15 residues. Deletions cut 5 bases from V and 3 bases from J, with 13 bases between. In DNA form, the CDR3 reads TGTGCCAGCAGTCTAACAGGGACCGACACCGGGGAGCTGTTTTTT. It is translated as CASSLTGTDTGELFF.

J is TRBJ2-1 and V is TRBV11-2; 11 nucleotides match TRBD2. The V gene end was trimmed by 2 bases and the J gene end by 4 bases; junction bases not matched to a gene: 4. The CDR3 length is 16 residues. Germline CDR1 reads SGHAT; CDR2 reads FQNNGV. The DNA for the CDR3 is TGTGCCAGCAGCTTACAGTGGACTAGCGGGTACAATGAGCAGTTCTTC. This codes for CASSLQWTSGYNEQFF.

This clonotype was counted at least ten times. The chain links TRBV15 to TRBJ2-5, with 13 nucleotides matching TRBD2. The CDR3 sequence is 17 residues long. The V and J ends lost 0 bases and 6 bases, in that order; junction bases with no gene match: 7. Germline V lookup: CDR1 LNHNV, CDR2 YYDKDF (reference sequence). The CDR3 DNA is TGTGCCACCAGCAGAGAACTAGCGGGAGGGCGATTGAAGACCCAGTACTTC. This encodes CATSRELAGGRLKTQYF.

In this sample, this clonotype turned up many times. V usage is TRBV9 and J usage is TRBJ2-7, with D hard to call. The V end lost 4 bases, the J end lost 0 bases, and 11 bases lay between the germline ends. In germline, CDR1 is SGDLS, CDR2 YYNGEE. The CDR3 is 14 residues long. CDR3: CASSPLLSSYEQYF. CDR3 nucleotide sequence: TGTGCCAGCAGCCCCCTTTTGAGCTCCTACGAGCAGTACTTC.

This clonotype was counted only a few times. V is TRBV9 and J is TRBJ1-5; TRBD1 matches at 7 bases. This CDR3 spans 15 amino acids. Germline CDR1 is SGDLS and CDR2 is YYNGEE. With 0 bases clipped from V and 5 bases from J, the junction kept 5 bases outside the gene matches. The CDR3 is CASSVEGQPHQPQHF. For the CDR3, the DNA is TGTGCCAGCAGCGTAGAGGGACAGCCCCATCAGCCCCAGCATTTT.

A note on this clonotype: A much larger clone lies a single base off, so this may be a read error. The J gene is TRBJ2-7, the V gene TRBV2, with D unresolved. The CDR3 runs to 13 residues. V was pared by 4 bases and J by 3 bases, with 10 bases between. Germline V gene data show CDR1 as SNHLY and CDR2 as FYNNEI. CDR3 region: CASSVAELYEQYF. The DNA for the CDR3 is TGTGCCAGCAGTGTAGCAGAGCTCTACGAGCAGTACTTC. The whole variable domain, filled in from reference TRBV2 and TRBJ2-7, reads EPEVTQTPSHQVTQMGQEVILRCVPISNHLYFYWYRQILGQKVEFLVSFYNNEISEKSEIFDDQFSVERPDGSNFTLKIRSTKLEDSAMYFCASSVAELYEQYFGPGTRLTVT.